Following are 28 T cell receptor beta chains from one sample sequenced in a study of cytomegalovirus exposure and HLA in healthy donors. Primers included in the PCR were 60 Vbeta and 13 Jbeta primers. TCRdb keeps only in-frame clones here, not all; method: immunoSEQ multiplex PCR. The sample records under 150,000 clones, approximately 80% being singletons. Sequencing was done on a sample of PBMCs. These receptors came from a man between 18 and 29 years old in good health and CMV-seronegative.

The CDR3 is CASSPGTENTEAFF. CDR3 sequence (DNA): TGTGCCAGCAGCCCCGGGACAGAGAACACTGAAGCTTTCTTT. This chain joins TRBV6-5 and TRBJ1-1; 7 positions match TRBD1. With 6 bases clipped from V and 1 base from J, the junction kept 5 bases outside the gene matches. The CDR3 sequence is 14 residues long. Germline CDR1 is MNHEY and CDR2 is SVGAGI.

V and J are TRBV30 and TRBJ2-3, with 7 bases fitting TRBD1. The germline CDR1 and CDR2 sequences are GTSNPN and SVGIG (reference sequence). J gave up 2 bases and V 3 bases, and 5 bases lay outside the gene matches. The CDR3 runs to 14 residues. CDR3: CAWRKDRATDTQYF. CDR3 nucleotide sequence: TGTGCCTGGAGAAAAGACAGGGCCACAGATACGCAGTATTTT.

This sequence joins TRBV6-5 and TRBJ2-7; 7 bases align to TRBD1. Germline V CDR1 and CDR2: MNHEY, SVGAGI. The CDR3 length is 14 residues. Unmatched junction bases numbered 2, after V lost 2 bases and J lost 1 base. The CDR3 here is CASSYQDRSYEQYF. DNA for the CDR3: TGTGCCAGCAGTTACCAGGACAGGTCCTACGAGCAGTACTTC.

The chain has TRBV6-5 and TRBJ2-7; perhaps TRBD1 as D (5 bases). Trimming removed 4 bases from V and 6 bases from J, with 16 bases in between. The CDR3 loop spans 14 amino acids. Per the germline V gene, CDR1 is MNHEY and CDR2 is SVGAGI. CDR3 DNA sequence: TGTGCCAGCAGTTCAGGGTGGGGCTCTCCCGAGCAGTACTTC. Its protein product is CASSSGWGSPEQYF.

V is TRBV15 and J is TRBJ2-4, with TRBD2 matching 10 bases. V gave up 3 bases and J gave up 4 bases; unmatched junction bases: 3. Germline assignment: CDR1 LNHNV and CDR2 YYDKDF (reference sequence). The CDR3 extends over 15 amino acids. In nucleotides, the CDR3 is TGTGCCACCAGCAGCACACTAGCGGGGAAAAACATTCAGTACTTC. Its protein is CATSSTLAGKNIQYF. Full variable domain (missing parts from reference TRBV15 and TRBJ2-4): DAMVIQNPRYQVTQFGKPVTLSCSQTLNHNVMYWYQQKSSQAPKLLFHYYDKDFNNEADTPDNFQSRRPNTSFCFLDIRSPGLGDTAMYLCATSSTLAGKNIQYFGAGTRLSVL.

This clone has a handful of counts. The CDR3 region has the DNA TGTGCCAGCAGTTCAGGGGGAGAGACCCAGTACTTC. Translated: CASSSGGETQYF. The chain carries TRBV6-6 and TRBJ2-5, with 7 bases fitting TRBD1. The CDR3 totals 12 residues. Trimming removed 4 bases from V and 4 bases from J; junction bases left unmatched: 0. Germline V gene sequence: CDR1 MNHNY, CDR2 SVGAGI (reference sequence).

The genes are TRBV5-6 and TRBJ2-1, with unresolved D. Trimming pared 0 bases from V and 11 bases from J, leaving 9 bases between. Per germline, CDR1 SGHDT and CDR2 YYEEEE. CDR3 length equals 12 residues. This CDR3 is CASSLGGAKQFF. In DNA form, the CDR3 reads TGTGCCAGCAGCTTGGGAGGTGCTAAGCAGTTCTTC.

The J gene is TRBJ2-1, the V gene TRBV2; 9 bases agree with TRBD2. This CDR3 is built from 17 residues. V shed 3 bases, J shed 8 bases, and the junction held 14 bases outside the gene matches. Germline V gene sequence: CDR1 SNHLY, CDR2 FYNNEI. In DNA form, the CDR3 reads TGTGCCAGCAGTGATTTTGGGCGGGGGGGCAGAGGGGATGAGCAGTTCTTC. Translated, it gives CASSDFGRGGRGDEQFF.

The CDR3 reads CAWSVALGGGGYTF. Written as DNA, the CDR3 is TGTGCCTGGAGTGTAGCCCTGGGGGGAGGTGGCTACACCTTC. This sequence joins TRBV30 and TRBJ1-2; TRBD1 is a possible D gene (5 bases). V lost 0 bases to trimming and J lost 7 bases, with 15 bases between them. Germline lookup yields CDR1 GTSNPN and CDR2 SVGIG (reference sequence). The CDR3 consists of 14 residues.

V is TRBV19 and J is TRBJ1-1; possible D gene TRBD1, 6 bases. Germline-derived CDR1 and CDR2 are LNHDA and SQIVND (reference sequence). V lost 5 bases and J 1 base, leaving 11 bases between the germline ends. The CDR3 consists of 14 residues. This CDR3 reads CASSPGQTNTEAFF. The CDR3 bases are TGTGCCAGTAGTCCCGGACAGACGAACACTGAAGCTTTCTTT.

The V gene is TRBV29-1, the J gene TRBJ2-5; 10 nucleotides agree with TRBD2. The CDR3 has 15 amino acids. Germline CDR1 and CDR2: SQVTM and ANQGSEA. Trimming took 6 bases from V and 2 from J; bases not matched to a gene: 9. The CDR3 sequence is CSVAQLAGRQETQYF. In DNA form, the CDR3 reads TGCAGCGTCGCTCAACTAGCGGGGCGACAAGAGACCCAGTACTTC.

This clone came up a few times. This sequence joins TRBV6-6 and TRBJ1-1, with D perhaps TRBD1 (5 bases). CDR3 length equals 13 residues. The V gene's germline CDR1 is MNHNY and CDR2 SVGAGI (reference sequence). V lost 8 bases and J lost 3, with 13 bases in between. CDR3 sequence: CASVPGEYTEAFF. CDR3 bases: TGTGCCAGCGTCCCGGGGGAGTACACTGAAGCTTTCTTT.

CDR3 sequence: CASGSTRGGAELIGRTQYF. In DNA form, the CDR3 reads TGTGCTAGTGGATCTACGAGGGGAGGAGCCGAGTTGATAGGCCGTACGCAGTATTTT. The genes are TRBV12-5 and TRBJ2-3; a possible D gene is TRBD2 (6 bases). The CDR3 sequence is 19 residues long. Germline V gives CDR1 LGHNT, CDR2 FRNRAP. V dropped 6 bases and J dropped 8 bases, with 33 bases sitting between them.

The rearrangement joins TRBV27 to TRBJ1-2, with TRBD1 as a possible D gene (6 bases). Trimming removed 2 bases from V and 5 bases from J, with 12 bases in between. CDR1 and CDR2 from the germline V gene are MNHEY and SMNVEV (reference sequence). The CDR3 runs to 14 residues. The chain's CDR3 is CASSLKTGWYGYTF. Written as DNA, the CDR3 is TGTGCCAGCAGTTTAAAAACAGGGTGGTATGGCTACACCTTC.

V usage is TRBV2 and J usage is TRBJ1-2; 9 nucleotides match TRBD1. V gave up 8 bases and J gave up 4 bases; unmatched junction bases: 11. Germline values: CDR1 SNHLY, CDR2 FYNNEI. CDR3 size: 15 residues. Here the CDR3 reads CASGVPGTGIYGYTF. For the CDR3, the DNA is TGTGCCAGCGGTGTTCCCGGGACAGGGATCTATGGCTACACCTTC.

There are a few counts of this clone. The CDR3 spells CASKTASSGANVLTF. CDR3 in DNA: TGTGCCTCCAAGACAGCCAGCTCTGGGGCCAACGTCCTGACTTTC. The rearrangement joins TRBV10-3 to TRBJ2-6, with a possible D match to TRBD1 (5 bases). The CDR3 covers 15 residues. With 11 bases removed from V and 0 bases from J, the gap between germline ends came to 14 bases. Germline assignment: CDR1 ENHRY and CDR2 SYGVKD.

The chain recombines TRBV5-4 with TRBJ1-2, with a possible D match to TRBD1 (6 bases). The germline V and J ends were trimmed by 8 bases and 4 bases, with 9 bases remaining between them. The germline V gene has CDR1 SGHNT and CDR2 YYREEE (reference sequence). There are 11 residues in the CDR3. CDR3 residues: CASPGAYGYTF. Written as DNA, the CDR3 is TGTGCCAGTCCAGGGGCCTATGGCTACACCTTC. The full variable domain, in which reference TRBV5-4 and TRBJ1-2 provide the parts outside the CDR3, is ETGVTQSPTHLIKTRGQQVTLRCSSQSGHNTVSWYQQALGQGPQFIFQYYREEENGRGNFPPRFSGLQFPNYSSELNVNALELDDSALYLCASPGAYGYTFGSGTRLTVV.

DNA of the CDR3: TGTGCCAGCAGCTTAGCGACGAGACAGGGGATTAATGAGCAGTTCTTC. This translates into CASSLATRQGINEQFF. The V call is TRBV7-2, the J call TRBJ2-1; 8 nucleotides align to TRBD1. This CDR3 is built from 16 residues. V lost 0 bases, J lost 7 bases, and 8 bases stayed unmatched. Per germline, CDR1 SGHTA and CDR2 FQGNSA.

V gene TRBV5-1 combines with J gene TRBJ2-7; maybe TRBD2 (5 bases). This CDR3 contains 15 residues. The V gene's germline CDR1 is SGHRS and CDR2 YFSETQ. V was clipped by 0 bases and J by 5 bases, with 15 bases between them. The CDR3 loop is CASSLGSTLGDEQYF. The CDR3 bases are TGCGCCAGCAGCTTGGGCTCAACTCTCGGGGACGAGCAGTACTTC.

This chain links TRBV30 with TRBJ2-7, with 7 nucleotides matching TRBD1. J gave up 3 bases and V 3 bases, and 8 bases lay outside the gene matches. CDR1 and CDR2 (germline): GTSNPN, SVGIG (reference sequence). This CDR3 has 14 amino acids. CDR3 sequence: CAWSARTGYYEQYF. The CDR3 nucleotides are TGTGCCTGGAGCGCGAGGACAGGATACTACGAGCAGTACTTC.

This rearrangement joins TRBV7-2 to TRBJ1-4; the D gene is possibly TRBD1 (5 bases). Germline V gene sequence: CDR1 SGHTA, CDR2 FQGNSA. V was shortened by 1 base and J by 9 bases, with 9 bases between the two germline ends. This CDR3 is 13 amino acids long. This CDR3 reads CASSLGRVQKLFF. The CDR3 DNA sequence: TGTGCCAGCAGCTTAGGCAGGGTACAAAAACTGTTTTTT.

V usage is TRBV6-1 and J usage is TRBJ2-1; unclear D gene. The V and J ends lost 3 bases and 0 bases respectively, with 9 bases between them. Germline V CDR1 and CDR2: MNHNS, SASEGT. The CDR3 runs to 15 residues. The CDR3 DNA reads TGTGCCAGCAGTGATGACTGGAGCTCCTACAATGAGCAGTTCTTC. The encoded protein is CASSDDWSSYNEQFF.

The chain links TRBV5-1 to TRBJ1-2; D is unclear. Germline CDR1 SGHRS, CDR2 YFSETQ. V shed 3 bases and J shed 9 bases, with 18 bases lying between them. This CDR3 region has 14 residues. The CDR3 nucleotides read TGCGCCAGCAGCTCCCGGGAGGGCTCGAGGAGCTACACCTTC. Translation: CASSSREGSRSYTF.

The CDR3, as DNA: TGTGCCAGCAGCCCGAGCCCCATCTTGGCTTTCTTT. Protein: CASSPSPILAFF. The gene calls are TRBV6-5 and TRBJ1-1; D call uncertain. The CDR3 runs to 12 residues. Trimming took off 6 bases at V and 11 bases at J, with 16 bases between the two ends. Per germline, CDR1 MNHEY and CDR2 SVGAGI.

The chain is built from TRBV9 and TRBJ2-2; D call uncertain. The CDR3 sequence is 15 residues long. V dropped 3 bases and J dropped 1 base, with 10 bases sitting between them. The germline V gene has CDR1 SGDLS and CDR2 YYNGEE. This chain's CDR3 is CASSDRQVNTGELFF. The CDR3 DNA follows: TGTGCCAGCAGCGATCGACAAGTGAACACCGGGGAGCTGTTTTTT.

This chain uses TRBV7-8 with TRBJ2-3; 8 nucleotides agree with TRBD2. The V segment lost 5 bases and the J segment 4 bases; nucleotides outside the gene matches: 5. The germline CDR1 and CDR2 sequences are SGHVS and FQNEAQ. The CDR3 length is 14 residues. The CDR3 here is CASSGVGGADTQYF. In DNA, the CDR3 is TGTGCCAGCAGCGGGGTCGGGGGGGCAGATACGCAGTATTTT.

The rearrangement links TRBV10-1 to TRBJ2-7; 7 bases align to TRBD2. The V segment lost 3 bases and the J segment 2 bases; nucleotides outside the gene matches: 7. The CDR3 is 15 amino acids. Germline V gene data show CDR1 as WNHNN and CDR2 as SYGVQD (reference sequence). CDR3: CASSDSRRGAYEQYF. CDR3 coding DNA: TGCGCCAGCAGTGACTCGCGACGGGGGGCCTACGAGCAGTACTTC.

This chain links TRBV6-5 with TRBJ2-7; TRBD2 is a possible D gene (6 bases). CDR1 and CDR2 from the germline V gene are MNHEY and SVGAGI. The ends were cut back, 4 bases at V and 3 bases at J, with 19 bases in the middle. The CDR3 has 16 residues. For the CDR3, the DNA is TGTGCCAGCAGTTCCCGCCTTAGGGGACTGTACTACGAGCAGTACTTC. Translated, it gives CASSSRLRGLYYEQYF.